This T cell receptor beta chain is drawn from a study of cytomegalovirus exposure and HLA in healthy donors. Study observations and caveats: Rarity marked most TCR sequences, yet some public TCRs occurred in many donors. Reports indicated that the classifier achieved high specificity and sensitivity in diagnosing cytomegalovirus status. That first-cohort TCR clusters tended to co-occur in the roughly 110 validation repertoires was found in a later analysis.

The donors were members of the validation cohort, which comprised 120 subjects and was separate from the first cohort of several hundred subjects. Assay: immunoSEQ multiplex PCR; the TCRdb copy retains only in-frame clones and omits some. This table has about 98,000 clones, approximately 84% appearing once. Turning to this clone: Its target is unknown.

V was trimmed by 2 bases and J by 10 bases, leaving 9 bases between them. The CDR3 runs to 12 residues. Germline V gene data show CDR1 as LNHNV and CDR2 as YYDKDF (reference sequence). V is TRBV15 and J is TRBJ2-1; D is uncertain. Material for sequencing was PBMCs. The sequence was collected from a man younger than 35 in good health and CMV-seropositive. The CDR3 DNA follows: TGTGCCACCAGCAGACCGGGTGGCGAGCAGTTCTTC. It translates to CATSRPGGEQFF.